This T cell receptor (beta chain) was observed in a study of blood T cell repertoires in COVID-19. The wider study: The analysed material was cDNA or gDNA that came from T cells, B-cell-depleted T cells, or PBMCs.

The study drew participants aged about 18 to 89 years from some 24 US areas. Recovered status in Cohort 3 required two negative PCRs, clearance, or symptom resolution. In the original workflow: Amplification of reference gene primers was used by the study to estimate nucleated cell counts. Clones were sequenced by immunoSEQ multiplex PCR, and TCRdb holds only the in-frame ones, with some missing. From that table come the V and J calls and clone size; the DNA was used to work out D and trimming. The sample includes roughly 300,000 clones, roughly 90% of them seen just once. Deletions cut 6 bases from V and 8 bases from J, with 19 bases between. The CDR3 spans 14 residues. In germline, CDR1 is MNHEY, CDR2 SMNVEV (reference sequence).

The chain joins TRBV27 to TRBJ1-2; a possible D gene is TRBD1 (5 bases). This receptor was obtained from a woman in her 30s who had recovered from COVID-19. Sequenced input: PBMCs or T cells enriched from blood (not recorded which). DNA for the CDR3: TGTGCCAGCAGACCGACCGGGGCGGGAGGGGGCTACACCTTC. Translation: CASRPTGAGGGYTF.